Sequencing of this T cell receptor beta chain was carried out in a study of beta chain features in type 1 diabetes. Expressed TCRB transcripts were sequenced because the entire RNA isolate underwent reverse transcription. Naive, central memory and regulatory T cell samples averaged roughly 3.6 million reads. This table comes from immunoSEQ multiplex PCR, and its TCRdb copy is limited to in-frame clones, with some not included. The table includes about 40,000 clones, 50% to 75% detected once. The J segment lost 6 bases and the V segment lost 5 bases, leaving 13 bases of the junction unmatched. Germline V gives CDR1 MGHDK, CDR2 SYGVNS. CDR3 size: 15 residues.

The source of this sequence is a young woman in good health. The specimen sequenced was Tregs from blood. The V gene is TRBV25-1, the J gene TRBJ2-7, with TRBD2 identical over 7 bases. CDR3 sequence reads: CASSWGSGNKPEQYF. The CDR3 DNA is TGTGCCAGCAGTTGGGGCAGCGGGAATAAACCCGAGCAGTACTTC.